Listed below are T cell receptor beta chains from one sample, sequenced in a study of Graves' ophthalmopathy and Graves' hyperthyroidism. TCRdb passed the multiplex PCR reads through MiXCR, listing each CDR3 protein once. The sample includes 350,000 to 400,000 distinct CDR3 sequences, 15% seen only once; the top ten take roughly 7%. Sequenced sample: peripheral blood. These receptors came from a woman under 30 with stable Graves' hyperthyroidism. Both conserved end residues are part of each CDR3. D genes are given only for firm matches. Clone size, where shown, is once, few, many, or a class for clones that have expanded.

j_call	d_call	clone_size	v_call	cdr3_nt	cdr3_aa
TRBJ1-1	-	many	TRBV6-1	TGTGCCAGCAACCCAGGGTCGGGGACTGAAGCTTTCTTT	CASNPGSGTEAFF
TRBJ2-6	-	-	TRBV6-4	TGTGCCAGCAGTGACACGAGCTCTGGGGCCAACGTCCTGACTTTC	CASSDTSSGANVLTF
TRBJ2-6	-	many	TRBV6-2/TRBV6-3	TGTGCCAGCAGTTTGGACTCTGGGGCCAACGTCCTGACTTTC	CASSLDSGANVLTF
TRBJ2-7	-	few	TRBV28	TGTGCCAGCAGTCGACGGGGTATGCGCGAGCAGTACTTC	CASSRRGMREQYF
TRBJ1-1	-	-	TRBV11-1	TGTGCCAGCAGCTTAGATTCGAATTCGGGGAACACTGAAGCTTTCTTT	CASSLDSNSGNTEAFF
TRBJ1-1	-	-	TRBV20-1	TGCAGTGCTAGGGGGCCTCCGCGGGACACTGAAGCTTTCTTT	CSARGPPRDTEAFF
TRBJ1-2	TRBD1	-	TRBV3-1	TGTGCCAGCAGCTTGGACAGGGCACTTGGCTACACCTTC	CASSLDRALGYTF
TRBJ2-7	TRBD2	many	TRBV20-1	TGCAGTGCTAGAGGGGCGGGGGGGCGATACGAGCAGTACTTC	CSARGAGGRYEQYF
TRBJ2-7	TRBD1	many	TRBV7-9	TGTGCCAGCAGCTTAGTGGGACAGGGAGGCTCCTACGAGCAGTACTTC	CASSLVGQGGSYEQYF
TRBJ2-7	TRBD1	-	TRBV24-1	TGTGCCACCAGTGACCCCGGGACAGGGGGCTACGAGCAGTACTTC	CATSDPGTGGYEQYF
TRBJ1-1	-	many	TRBV19	TGTGCCAGTAGTATCGGTCTGGGGAACACTGAAGCTTTCTTT	CASSIGLGNTEAFF
TRBJ1-2	-	few	TRBV3-1	TGTGCCAGCAGCCAGGACCCACGGGGACGGAAAGTCTATGGCTACACCTTC	CASSQDPRGRKVYGYTF
TRBJ1-1	TRBD1	many	TRBV29-1	TGCAGCGTTCGGCCAGGGGGAGGTGAAGCTTTCTTT	CSVRPGGGEAFF
TRBJ1-1	-	many	TRBV19	TGTGCCGGCTCAGACACTCCCGGGACTGAAGCTTTCTTT	CAGSDTPGTEAFF
TRBJ2-7	-	-	TRBV6-1	TGTGCCAGCAGTGAAAGACAGGGAGGGTTTTCCTACGAGCAGTACTTC	CASSERQGGFSYEQYF
TRBJ1-2	-	many	TRBV14	TGTGCCAGCAGCCAAGATGAGGGGAGCTATGGCTACACCTTC	CASSQDEGSYGYTF
TRBJ2-7	TRBD1	-	TRBV29-1	TGCAGCGTTGAAGGAGGTCCAGGGGGCACGGACGAGCAGTACTTC	CSVEGGPGGTDEQYF
TRBJ1-1	-	many	TRBV5-4	TGTGCCAGCAGCTTGGGACTTTGGGGGGGAACGAACACTGAAGCTTTCTTT	CASSLGLWGGTNTEAFF
TRBJ1-1	TRBD1	-	TRBV6-2/TRBV6-3	TGTGCCAGCAGTTCCTCCGGGACAGGCCGAGAAGCTTTCTTT	CASSSSGTGREAFF
TRBJ2-7	-	many	TRBV20-1	TGCAGTGCTACCGACATCTCCTACGAGCAGTACTTC	CSATDISYEQYF
TRBJ2-2	TRBD2	many	TRBV6-1	TGTGCCAGCAGGGCGGGGGGCCTCACCGGGGAGCTGTTTTTT	CASRAGGLTGELFF
TRBJ1-1	TRBD1	many	TRBV5-1	TGCGCCAGCAGCTCGGGACAGGGGGGCACTGAAGCTTTCTTT	CASSSGQGGTEAFF
TRBJ2-7	-	many	TRBV15	TGTGCCACCAGCCTCCCCGGTAGCTCCTACGAGCAGTACTTC	CATSLPGSSYEQYF
TRBJ1-3	-	once	TRBV6-1	TGTGCCAGCAGCGTTGTCATCTCTGGAAACACCATATATTTT	CASSVVISGNTIYF
TRBJ2-5	-	many	TRBV6-2/TRBV6-3	TGTGCCAGCAGCCCTCGAGGCACGGGGAACCAAGAGACCCAGTACTTC	CASSPRGTGNQETQYF
TRBJ2-3	TRBD2	-	TRBV13	TGTGCCAGCAGCTCGGGACTAGCGATGGATACGCAGTATTTT	CASSSGLAMDTQYF